The 2 T cell receptor beta chains below come from one sample, sequenced in a study of glioma-infiltrating T cells. Using RNA template, CDR3s of TCR alpha and beta were amplified with iRepertoire arm-PCR. TCRdb recomputed calls from the multiplex PCR reads with MiXCR, one row per CDR3 protein. This table holds approximately 190,000 distinct CDR3 sequences, over 25% found once. Material: glioma tissue, nonneoplastic brain tissue, or PBMCs (not recorded which). These TCRs come from a human donor with low-grade glioma or glioblastoma, undergoing nonglioma brain surgery, or in good health (not recorded which).

This clonotype appeared many times. The V and J genes are TRBV20-1 and TRBJ1-5, with no clear D. Per the germline V gene, CDR1 is DFQATT and CDR2 is SNEGSKA (reference sequence). The V gene lost 4 bases and the J gene lost 4 bases, with 8 bases spanning the gap. The CDR3 extends over 12 amino acids. CDR3 sequence (DNA): TGCAGTGCTACCCCGGGGAATCAGCCCCAGCATTTT. Translation: CSATPGNQPQHF.

This clonotype showed up just a few times. This rearrangement joins TRBV2 to TRBJ1-2, with a tentative D call TRBD1 (6 bases). Germline assignment: CDR1 SNHLY and CDR2 FYNNEI. Trimming took 6 bases from V and 0 from J, leaving 14 bases between them. The CDR3 length is 15 residues. In DNA form, the CDR3 reads TGTGCCAGCAGCCCTGACAGGCAAACTAACTATGGCTACACCTTC. It is translated as CASSPDRQTNYGYTF.